The TCR beta chain under discussion was sequenced for a study of blood T cell repertoires in COVID-19. As processed by the authors: Using reference gene primer amplification, nucleated cell counts were estimated. Measured with immunoSEQ multiplex PCR; TCRdb has only the in-frame clones, and not every one. V and J calls and clone size come straight from that table; D and trimming were deduced from the DNA. The table lists about 210,000 clones, roughly 84% of them singletons, with 7% to 7.5% in the top ten. V gave up 4 bases and J gave up 8 bases; unmatched junction bases: 8. Germline V gene sequence: CDR1 ENHRY, CDR2 SYGVKD. The CDR3 has 14 residues.

Sample: PBMCs or T cells enriched from blood (not recorded which). V is TRBV10-3 and J is TRBJ1-1; 9 bases are shared with TRBD1. The receptor was derived from a man aged 25-45 years in a cohort exposed to, infected with or recovered from COVID-19 (not recorded which). CDR3 sequence: CAISGDRGGFEAFF. In DNA, the CDR3 is TGTGCCATCAGTGGAGACAGGGGGGGCTTCGAAGCTTTCTTT.